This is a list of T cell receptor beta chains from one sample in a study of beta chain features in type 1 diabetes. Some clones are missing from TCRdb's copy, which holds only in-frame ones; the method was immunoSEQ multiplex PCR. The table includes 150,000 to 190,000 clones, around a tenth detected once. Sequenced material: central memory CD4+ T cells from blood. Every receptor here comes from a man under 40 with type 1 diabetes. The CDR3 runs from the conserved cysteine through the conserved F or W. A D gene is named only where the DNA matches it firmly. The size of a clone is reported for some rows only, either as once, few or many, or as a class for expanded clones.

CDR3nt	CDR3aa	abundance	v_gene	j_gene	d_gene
TGTGCCAGCAGCCCCCGGGACTCCCTCCGGGATACGCAGTATTTT	CASSPRDSLRDTQYF	few	TRBV11-2	TRBJ2-3	-
TGTGCCAGCAGCCCAACACAGGGGACGGAGACCCAGTACTTC	CASSPTQGTETQYF	-	TRBV11-1	TRBJ2-5	TRBD1
TGTGCCAGCAGCTTGTTATCAGGGGAGACCCAGTACTTC	CASSLLSGETQYF	-	TRBV5-4	TRBJ2-5	-
TGTGCCAGCAGCTCAGACGGAGTCTATCAGCCCCAGCATTTT	CASSSDGVYQPQHF	-	TRBV7-2	TRBJ1-5	-
TGTGCCAGCACTACCGGGACAGGAGCATGGGGCTACACCTTC	CASTTGTGAWGYTF	-	TRBV28	TRBJ1-2	TRBD1
TGTGCCAGCAGCATCCCTTTAGCGGGAGGTGAGCAGTTCTTC	CASSIPLAGGEQFF	-	TRBV11-2	TRBJ2-1	TRBD2
TGTGCCACCAGCAGAGAATCCGGGGATGGCTACACCTTC	CATSRESGDGYTF	many	TRBV15	TRBJ1-2	-
TGTGCCAGCAGTGAAGATGGTGTAGCTAATGAAAAACTGTTTTTT	CASSEDGVANEKLFF	few	TRBV25-1	TRBJ1-4	-
TGTGCCAGCAGTCCCCGCACAGGGGACTCTGGAAACACCATATATTTT	CASSPRTGDSGNTIYF	-	TRBV11-2	TRBJ1-3	TRBD1
TGTGCCAGCAACAGGGATATCAGTCAGCCCCAGCATTTT	CASNRDISQPQHF	-	TRBV2	TRBJ1-5	-
TGTGCCAGCTCACTGGAGGTGGACATTCAGTACTTC	CASSLEVDIQYF	-	TRBV18	TRBJ2-4	-
TGTGCCAGCAGCTTCGCCGCAGGGGAGCAGTACTTC	CASSFAAGEQYF	-	TRBV7-8	TRBJ2-7	-
TGTGCCAGCAGCTTAACCCTCCAGGGGGATGAGCAGTTCTTC	CASSLTLQGDEQFF	few	TRBV7-3	TRBJ2-1	TRBD1
TGTGCCAGCAGCTTTTCATCGGGGGGGGATCAGCCCCAGCATTTT	CASSFSSGGDQPQHF	-	TRBV7-2	TRBJ1-5	-
TGTGCCAGCAAGAGTGGGAGAGGTTGGGAGACCCAGTACTTC	CASKSGRGWETQYF	-	TRBV28	TRBJ2-5	-
TGTGCCACCAGCAGAGGGTTGCTAGCGGGAGGAAACATTCAGTACTTC	CATSRGLLAGGNIQYF	-	TRBV15	TRBJ2-4	TRBD2
TGTGCCAGCAGCTCCCGGGACAGAGGAGACACCGGGGAGCTGTTTTTT	CASSSRDRGDTGELFF	-	TRBV5-4	TRBJ2-2	TRBD1
TGTGCCAGCAGCTTAGAGAGGAGTCAGCCCCAGCATTTT	CASSLERSQPQHF	few	TRBV7-9	TRBJ1-5	-
TGTGCCAGCAGCTTGGAGGGACAGGCGAACACAGATACGCAGTATTTT	CASSLEGQANTDTQYF	few	TRBV5-5	TRBJ2-3	TRBD1
TGCGCCAGCAGCGCACAGGGGGCAACAGGGGAGCTGTTTTTT	CASSAQGATGELFF	few	TRBV5-1	TRBJ2-2	TRBD1
TGCAGCGTTGAGTTTTCCAGGCCCGATACGCAGTATTTT	CSVEFSRPDTQYF	few	TRBV29-1	TRBJ2-3	-
TGTGCCTTATTCTGGGAGGGTTACGGCTATGGCTACACCTTC	CALFWEGYGYGYTF	few	TRBV30	TRBJ1-2	-
TGTGCCAGTTCGGGAGGGGGGTCCTCCTACGAGCAGTACTTC	CASSGGGSSYEQYF	few	TRBV28	TRBJ2-7	TRBD2
TGTGCCAGCAGCCACTTACTAGCGGGAGTTACCGAGCAGTACTTC	CASSHLLAGVTEQYF	few	TRBV21-1	TRBJ2-7	-
TGTGCCATCAGGACAGGGGGCGCGGGGAACACTGAAGCTTTCTTT	CAIRTGGAGNTEAFF	few	TRBV10-3	TRBJ1-1	TRBD1
TGCGCCAGCAGCTTGAGCGGGACTAGCGGGACCTACGAGCAGTACTTC	CASSLSGTSGTYEQYF	few	TRBV5-1	TRBJ2-7	TRBD2
TGTGCCAGCAGCTTAGGAGGGGGGAACACTGAAGCTTTCTTT	CASSLGGGNTEAFF	few	TRBV7-9	TRBJ1-1	-
TGCGCCAGCAGCACGGGACAGGGGGCTTTGCGTGAGCAGTTCTTC	CASSTGQGALREQFF	few	TRBV5-1	TRBJ2-1	TRBD1
TGTGCCAGCCATGACAGGGGTCAAGAAAAACTGTTTTTT	CASHDRGQEKLFF	-	TRBV25-1	TRBJ1-4	TRBD1
TGTGCCAGCAGTGAATTTGCAGGGGGCGAGACCCAGTACTTC	CASSEFAGGETQYF	-	TRBV2	TRBJ2-5	TRBD1
TGCGCCAGCAGCTTGAGGGCAAGACAGGGGCGCGCAGATACGCAGTATTTT	CASSLRARQGRADTQYF	-	TRBV5-1	TRBJ2-3	TRBD1
TGTGCCAGCAGCTCCCTGGGAAACAGGGGAGGCGGCACTGAAGCTTTCTTT	CASSSLGNRGGGTEAFF	few	TRBV7-3	TRBJ1-1	TRBD1
TGTGCCAGCAGCCCGTGGGACAGGCGAGGCGAGCAGTACTTC	CASSPWDRRGEQYF	-	TRBV7-9	TRBJ2-7	TRBD1
TGTGCCAGCAGCAGGACAGGCTCAGATACGCAGTATTTT	CASSRTGSDTQYF	few	TRBV7-9	TRBJ2-3	TRBD1
TGCGCCAGCAGCCAAAACAGGCTCATGAACACTGAAGCTTTCTTT	CASSQNRLMNTEAFF	-	TRBV5-1	TRBJ1-1	-
TGCGCCAGCAGCTCACCCGGCGGACTAGCCTCCTACGAGCAGTACTTC	CASSSPGGLASYEQYF	-	TRBV5-1	TRBJ2-7	TRBD2
TGTGCCAGCAGATCCTCCAGGGGGGAGCTGTTTTTT	CASRSSRGELFF	-	TRBV7-3	TRBJ2-2	-
TGCGCCAGCAGCCCCCTATTGAGGGACAATGAGCAGTTCTTC	CASSPLLRDNEQFF	-	TRBV4-1	TRBJ2-1	-
TGTGCCAGCAGGCCCGGAACAGGGGGGACCTACGAGCAGTACTTC	CASRPGTGGTYEQYF	few	TRBV6-6	TRBJ2-7	TRBD1
TGTGCCAGCAGCCTTAGGACAGGGGGCCGGGAGACCCAGTACTTC	CASSLRTGGRETQYF	-	TRBV11-2	TRBJ2-5	TRBD1
TGTGCCACCAGCAGGGCCTTGGGTGGAGCGGGAGAGGACGAGCAGTACTTC	CATSRALGGAGEDEQYF	-	TRBV15	TRBJ2-7	TRBD2
TGTGCCAGCAGCCGGGGACTAGCGGGCACAGATACGCAGTATTTT	CASSRGLAGTDTQYF	-	TRBV5-4	TRBJ2-3	TRBD2
TGTGCCTGGAGCGGTCTAGGGGGTAGGGGAGCTTTCTTT	CAWSGLGGRGAFF	few	TRBV30	TRBJ1-1	-
TGTGCCACCAGCAGAGATGGCACCCAAGAGACCCAGTACTTC	CATSRDGTQETQYF	few	TRBV15	TRBJ2-5	-
TGCGCCAGCAGCTTGGGGACAGCCTTGGGCACTGAAGCTTTCTTT	CASSLGTALGTEAFF	-	TRBV5-1	TRBJ1-1	-